A selection of T cell receptor beta chains follows, all from one sample in a study of blood T cells in healthy people across ages. TCRdb processed the 5' RACE reads anew with MiXCR; each CDR3 protein has one entry. This table has about 1.5 million distinct CDR3 sequences, 42% appearing once. Sample: blood. The receptors originated from a woman under 30 in good health. Both conserved end residues are part of each CDR3. D genes are given only for firm matches. Not all rows give a size; the values are once, few, many and, for expanded clones, a class.

d_gene: NA; v_gene: TRBV7-2; abundance: few; j_gene: TRBJ2-1; CDR3aa: CASSPGIYNEQFF; CDR3nt: TGTGCCAGCAGCCCTGGGATCTACAATGAGCAGTTCTTC
d_gene: NA; v_gene: TRBV9; abundance: few; j_gene: TRBJ1-6; CDR3aa: CASSVGGQTNSPLHF; CDR3nt: TGTGCCAGCAGCGTAGGAGGACAGACGAATTCACCCCTCCACTTT
d_gene: NA; v_gene: TRBV25-1; abundance: few; j_gene: TRBJ2-5; CDR3aa: CASSATQQETQYF; CDR3nt: TGTGCCAGCAGTGCAACACAACAAGAGACCCAGTACTTC
d_gene: TRBD2; v_gene: TRBV25-1; abundance: NA; j_gene: TRBJ2-1; CDR3aa: CASSTLIPGGEPEQFF; CDR3nt: TGTGCCAGCAGTACCCTGATTCCCGGGGGGGAGCCTGAGCAGTTCTTC
d_gene: TRBD1; v_gene: TRBV2; abundance: NA; j_gene: TRBJ1-2; CDR3aa: CASKLEQGAHGYTF; CDR3nt: TGTGCCAGCAAACTAGAACAGGGGGCGCACGGCTACACCTTC
d_gene: NA; v_gene: TRBV21-1; abundance: few; j_gene: TRBJ2-1; CDR3aa: CASAKGTWTGWDNEQFF; CDR3nt: TGTGCCAGCGCGAAGGGTACCTGGACAGGGTGGGACAATGAGCAGTTCTTC
d_gene: NA; v_gene: TRBV15; abundance: few; j_gene: TRBJ2-7; CDR3aa: CATSRDRAEISYEQYF; CDR3nt: TGTGCCACCAGCAGAGATCGAGCGGAGATATCTTACGAGCAGTACTTC
d_gene: NA; v_gene: TRBV27; abundance: few; j_gene: TRBJ2-1; CDR3aa: CASSLGKGPEQFF; CDR3nt: TGTGCCAGCAGTCTCGGGAAAGGACCTGAGCAGTTCTTC
d_gene: TRBD2; v_gene: TRBV5-1; abundance: NA; j_gene: TRBJ2-3; CDR3aa: CASRREGPNTQYF; CDR3nt: TGCGCCAGCCGGCGGGAGGGCCCGAATACGCAGTATTTT
d_gene: NA; v_gene: TRBV7-6; abundance: NA; j_gene: TRBJ1-2; CDR3aa: CASSLAQSYGYTF; CDR3nt: TGTGCCAGCAGCTTAGCACAGTCGTATGGCTACACCTTC
d_gene: NA; v_gene: TRBV6-6; abundance: NA; j_gene: TRBJ2-7; CDR3aa: CVSSPQYDNEQYF; CDR3nt: TGTGTCAGCAGTCCTCAATATGACAATGAGCAGTACTTC
d_gene: NA; v_gene: TRBV14; abundance: NA; j_gene: TRBJ2-7; CDR3aa: CASSRALLGYEQYF; CDR3nt: TGTGCCAGCAGCCGTGCTCTTCTGGGCTACGAGCAGTACTTC
d_gene: NA; v_gene: TRBV4-1; abundance: NA; j_gene: TRBJ2-5; CDR3aa: CASSQPGTPQETQYF; CDR3nt: TGCGCCAGCAGCCAACCCGGGACACCCCAAGAGACCCAGTACTTC
d_gene: NA; v_gene: TRBV5-1; abundance: many; j_gene: TRBJ2-5; CDR3aa: CASSLSRRETQYF; CDR3nt: TGCGCCAGCAGCCTGTCACGGAGGGAGACCCAGTACTTC
d_gene: NA; v_gene: TRBV20-1; abundance: NA; j_gene: TRBJ1-1; CDR3aa: CSASLGGMNTEAFF; CDR3nt: TGCAGTGCTTCCCTGGGGGGGATGAACACTGAAGCTTTCTTT
d_gene: NA; v_gene: TRBV10-3; abundance: NA; j_gene: TRBJ2-1; CDR3aa: CAISERQVVVANEQFF; CDR3nt: TGTGCCATCAGTGAGCGACAGGTGGTCGTTGCAAATGAGCAGTTCTTC
d_gene: NA; v_gene: TRBV20-1; abundance: few; j_gene: TRBJ2-3; CDR3aa: CSAHFSPPDTQYF; CDR3nt: TGCAGTGCTCACTTCTCCCCCCCAGATACGCAGTATTTT
d_gene: NA; v_gene: TRBV25-1; abundance: once; j_gene: TRBJ2-5; CDR3aa: CASSDSDREKETQYF; CDR3nt: TGTGCCAGCAGTGACTCCGACAGAGAAAAAGAGACCCAGTACTTC
d_gene: NA; v_gene: TRBV6-2/TRBV6-3; abundance: few; j_gene: TRBJ2-7; CDR3aa: CASSLRWAGDQYF; CDR3nt: TGTGCCAGCAGCCTCCGGTGGGCTGGGGACCAGTACTTC
d_gene: TRBD2; v_gene: TRBV3-1; abundance: NA; j_gene: TRBJ2-1; CDR3aa: CASSQGGGLHNERFF; CDR3nt: TGTGCCAGCAGCCAAGGGGGAGGGCTGCACAATGAGCGGTTCTTC
d_gene: TRBD2; v_gene: TRBV4-2; abundance: NA; j_gene: TRBJ2-7; CDR3aa: CASSQDQAGVYEQYF; CDR3nt: TGTGCCAGCAGCCAAGATCAGGCGGGAGTGTACGAGCAGTACTTC
d_gene: TRBD1; v_gene: TRBV12-3/TRBV12-4; abundance: many; j_gene: TRBJ2-7; CDR3aa: CASSLGGTGGYEQYF; CDR3nt: TGTGCCAGCAGTTTAGGGGGGACAGGGGGCTACGAGCAGTACTTC
d_gene: TRBD2; v_gene: TRBV7-2; abundance: NA; j_gene: TRBJ2-7; CDR3aa: CASSWGLAAYEQYF; CDR3nt: TGTGCCAGCAGCTGGGGACTAGCGGCTTACGAGCAGTACTTC
d_gene: NA; v_gene: TRBV28; abundance: NA; j_gene: TRBJ1-5; CDR3aa: CASRTKGGGNQPQHF; CDR3nt: TGTGCCAGCAGAACAAAGGGGGGAGGCAATCAGCCCCAGCATTTT
d_gene: NA; v_gene: TRBV5-1; abundance: few; j_gene: TRBJ2-3; CDR3aa: CASRAVPSTDTQYF; CDR3nt: TGCGCCAGCAGAGCAGTGCCGAGCACAGATACGCAGTATTTT
d_gene: NA; v_gene: TRBV12-3/TRBV12-4; abundance: few; j_gene: TRBJ1-6; CDR3aa: CASSVQGGSPLHF; CDR3nt: TGTGCCAGCAGTGTGCAGGGAGGGTCACCCCTCCACTTT
d_gene: NA; v_gene: TRBV5-5; abundance: NA; j_gene: TRBJ1-1; CDR3aa: CASSLGVEGYTEAFF; CDR3nt: TGTGCCAGCAGCTTAGGAGTGGAGGGGTACACTGAAGCTTTCTTT
d_gene: NA; v_gene: TRBV13; abundance: few; j_gene: TRBJ2-1; CDR3aa: CASRDSRGNEQFF; CDR3nt: TGTGCCAGTCGGGACTCGAGGGGCAATGAGCAGTTCTTC
d_gene: NA; v_gene: TRBV4-2; abundance: NA; j_gene: TRBJ1-2; CDR3aa: CASSQGDPVGYGYTF; CDR3nt: TGTGCCAGCAGCCAAGGCGATCCGGTTGGCTATGGCTACACCTTC
d_gene: NA; v_gene: TRBV6-1; abundance: NA; j_gene: TRBJ2-7; CDR3aa: CASRKGGTPTYEQYF; CDR3nt: TGTGCCAGCAGGAAAGGGGGGACCCCAACCTACGAGCAGTACTTC
d_gene: NA; v_gene: TRBV15; abundance: NA; j_gene: TRBJ2-3; CDR3aa: CATSIRVGASTDTQYF; CDR3nt: TGTGCCACCAGCATCCGGGTGGGGGCGAGCACAGATACGCAGTATTTT
d_gene: TRBD2; v_gene: TRBV9; abundance: NA; j_gene: TRBJ2-3; CDR3aa: CASSVGAGATDTQYF; CDR3nt: TGTGCCAGCAGCGTAGGAGCGGGAGCCACAGATACGCAGTATTTT
d_gene: TRBD1; v_gene: TRBV7-9; abundance: NA; j_gene: TRBJ2-1; CDR3aa: CASSLALGTGFEQFF; CDR3nt: TGTGCCAGCAGCTTAGCTTTAGGGACAGGGTTTGAGCAGTTCTTC
d_gene: TRBD1; v_gene: TRBV4-1; abundance: few; j_gene: TRBJ1-5; CDR3aa: CASSQGGQGGNQPQHF; CDR3nt: TGCGCCAGCAGCCAAGGGGGACAGGGGGGGAATCAGCCCCAGCATTTT
d_gene: NA; v_gene: TRBV6-2/TRBV6-3; abundance: NA; j_gene: TRBJ2-7; CDR3aa: CASSYGGQYYEQYF; CDR3nt: TGTGCCAGCAGTTACGGGGGACAATACTACGAGCAGTACTTC
d_gene: NA; v_gene: TRBV7-9; abundance: few; j_gene: TRBJ2-7; CDR3aa: CASSLYDDREQYF; CDR3nt: TGTGCCAGCAGCTTATACGATGACCGGGAGCAGTACTTC
d_gene: NA; v_gene: TRBV7-6; abundance: NA; j_gene: TRBJ1-2; CDR3aa: CASSARSGSNYGYTF; CDR3nt: TGTGCCAGCAGCGCCCGATCGGGCTCTAACTATGGCTACACCTTC
d_gene: TRBD1; v_gene: TRBV3-1; abundance: few; j_gene: TRBJ2-4; CDR3aa: CASSQVGRPTGQGAKNIQYF; CDR3nt: TGTGCCAGCAGCCAAGTGGGGCGCCCCACGGGACAGGGGGCCAAAAACATTCAGTACTTC
d_gene: TRBD2; v_gene: TRBV11-2; abundance: NA; j_gene: TRBJ2-1; CDR3aa: CASSLGWREPYNEQFF; CDR3nt: TGTGCCAGCAGCTTAGGGTGGCGGGAGCCGTACAATGAGCAGTTCTTC
d_gene: NA; v_gene: TRBV28; abundance: NA; j_gene: TRBJ2-3; CDR3aa: CASSSRWTDGGVTDTQYF; CDR3nt: TGTGCCAGCAGTTCAAGATGGACAGACGGAGGGGTCACAGATACGCAGTATTTT
d_gene: NA; v_gene: TRBV20-1; abundance: few; j_gene: TRBJ2-7; CDR3aa: CSASYVIGVDEQYF; CDR3nt: TGCAGTGCGAGCTATGTAATCGGAGTCGACGAGCAGTACTTC
d_gene: TRBD1; v_gene: TRBV12-3/TRBV12-4; abundance: NA; j_gene: TRBJ1-6; CDR3aa: CASTLTGGRSPLHF; CDR3nt: TGTGCCAGCACCCTCACAGGGGGGAGGTCACCCCTCCACTTT
d_gene: NA; v_gene: TRBV5-1; abundance: NA; j_gene: TRBJ1-2; CDR3aa: CASSYNRPDGYTF; CDR3nt: TGCGCCAGCAGCTATAACCGCCCCGACGGCTACACCTTC
d_gene: TRBD2; v_gene: TRBV12-3/TRBV12-4; abundance: few; j_gene: TRBJ2-3; CDR3aa: CASSLVLRGFLAGNHTDTQYF; CDR3nt: TGTGCCAGCAGTTTAGTCCTAAGGGGATTCCTAGCGGGGAACCACACAGATACGCAGTATTTT
d_gene: TRBD1; v_gene: TRBV30; abundance: NA; j_gene: TRBJ1-1; CDR3aa: CACPGGNTEAFF; CDR3nt: TGTGCCTGCCCAGGGGGGAACACTGAAGCTTTCTTT
d_gene: NA; v_gene: TRBV2; abundance: NA; j_gene: TRBJ2-7; CDR3aa: CASPGLPHEQYF; CDR3nt: TGTGCCAGCCCGGGACTTCCCCATGAGCAGTACTTC
d_gene: NA; v_gene: TRBV20-1; abundance: NA; j_gene: TRBJ2-1; CDR3aa: CSASRTGRNEQFF; CDR3nt: TGCAGTGCTAGTCGAACAGGGAGGAATGAGCAGTTCTTC
d_gene: NA; v_gene: TRBV20-1; abundance: NA; j_gene: TRBJ1-1; CDR3aa: CSANDWDTEAFF; CDR3nt: TGCAGTGCTAACGACTGGGACACTGAAGCTTTCTTT
d_gene: NA; v_gene: TRBV4-1; abundance: few; j_gene: TRBJ2-7; CDR3aa: CASSQDLAQISSYNEQYF; CDR3nt: TGCGCCAGCAGCCAAGATCTGGCGCAGATAAGCTCCTACAATGAGCAGTACTTC
d_gene: TRBD2; v_gene: TRBV7-2; abundance: NA; j_gene: TRBJ2-3; CDR3aa: CASSFSGLEGDTQYF; CDR3nt: TGTGCCAGCAGCTTTAGCGGGCTAGAAGGGGATACGCAGTATTTT
d_gene: NA; v_gene: TRBV9; abundance: NA; j_gene: TRBJ2-3; CDR3aa: CASSSEAPDTQYF; CDR3nt: TGTGCCAGCAGCTCTGAAGCCCCAGATACGCAGTATTTT
d_gene: NA; v_gene: TRBV12-5; abundance: NA; j_gene: TRBJ2-2; CDR3aa: CASGLVIEGMEDGELFF; CDR3nt: TGTGCTAGTGGTTTGGTAATTGAGGGAATGGAGGACGGGGAGCTGTTTTTT
d_gene: TRBD2; v_gene: TRBV7-9; abundance: NA; j_gene: TRBJ2-1; CDR3aa: CASSSGLAGAEEQFF; CDR3nt: TGTGCCAGCAGCTCGGGACTAGCGGGAGCCGAAGAGCAGTTCTTC